This T cell receptor (beta chain) was captured in a study of blood T cell repertoires in COVID-19. Whole-study context: From the United States, Italy and Spain came samples of acute and convalescent COVID-19. From T cells, B-cell-depleted T cells, or PBMCs came the material, which was cDNA or gDNA.

Original data processing: Reference gene primer amplification gave estimated nucleated cell counts. Profiling relied on immunoSEQ multiplex PCR, and the TCRdb table lists in-frame clones only, not all of them. V, J and clone size are those of that table, while D and trimming were read from the DNA. Found here are fewer than 15,000 clones, 73% of them singletons; the top ten hold around 31%. This clone has just a few counts. Sequences were obtained from peripheral blood. The sequence was collected from a human donor in a cohort sampled during active COVID-19.

As DNA, the CDR3 is TGTGCCAGCAGAACCACAGGGGCCATTAATAATTCACCCCTCCACTTT. It codes for CASRTTGAINNSPLHF. The gene calls are TRBV5-4 and TRBJ1-6; TRBD1 agrees at 7 bases. Germline CDR1 is SGHNT and CDR2 is YYREEE (reference sequence). The V segment lost 5 bases and the J segment 5 bases; nucleotides outside the gene matches: 10. The CDR3 length is 16 residues. Full variable domain (missing parts from reference TRBV5-4 and TRBJ1-6): ETGVTQSPTHLIKTRGQQVTLRCSSQSGHNTVSWYQQALGQGPQFIFQYYREEENGRGNFPPRFSGLQFPNYSSELNVNALELDDSALYLCASRTTGAINNSPLHFGNGTRLTVT.